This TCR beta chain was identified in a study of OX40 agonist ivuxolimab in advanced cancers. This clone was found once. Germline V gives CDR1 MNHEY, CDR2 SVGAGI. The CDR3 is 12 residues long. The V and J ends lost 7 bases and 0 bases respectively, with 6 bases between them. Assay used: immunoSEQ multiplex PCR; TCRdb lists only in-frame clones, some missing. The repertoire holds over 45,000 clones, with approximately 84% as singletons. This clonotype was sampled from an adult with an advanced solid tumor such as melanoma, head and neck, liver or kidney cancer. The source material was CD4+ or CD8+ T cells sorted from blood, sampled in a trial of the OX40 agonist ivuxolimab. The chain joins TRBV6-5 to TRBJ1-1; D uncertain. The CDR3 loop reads CASTAMNTEAFF. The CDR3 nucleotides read TGTGCCAGCACCGCTATGAACACTGAAGCTTTCTTT.